These 20 T cell receptor beta chains originate from one sample sequenced in a study of cytotoxic CD8 clonotypes in ibrutinib-treated CLL. Clones were read by immunoSEQ multiplex PCR, and TCRdb kept only the in-frame ones, dropping some. Of tens of thousands of clones in the sample, roughly 50% are singletons; the top ten hold over 20%. This specimen consisted of PBMCs, obtained after 24 months of ibrutinib treatment. The receptors were gathered from a human donor with chronic lymphocytic leukemia.

The chain joins TRBV28 to TRBJ2-3; 8 bases align to TRBD2. V lost 7 bases and J lost 4; bases outside the gene matches: 13. Germline CDR1 reads MDHEN; CDR2 reads SYDVKM. The CDR3 covers 16 residues. The CDR3 nucleotides read TGTGCCAGCACCCCCCGGGAGGGAGGGGAGGCAGATACGCAGTATTTT. It codes for CASTPREGGEADTQYF. Drawing the rest from reference TRBV28 and TRBJ2-3, the complete variable domain is DVKVTQSSRYLVKRTGEKVFLECVQDMDHENMFWYRQDPGLGLRLIYFSYDVKMKEKGDIPEGYSVSREKKERFSLILESASTNQTSMYLCASTPREGGEADTQYFGPGTRLTVL.

This clone was counted a single time. The gene calls are TRBV2 and TRBJ2-1, with a possible D match to TRBD1 (8 bases). Trimming took 5 bases from V and 10 from J, leaving 21 bases between them. Looked up from germline, CDR1 is SNHLY and CDR2 is FYNNEI. The CDR3 length is 15 residues. In DNA form, the CDR3 reads TGTGCCAGCAGTTCCACAGGGGGGGCCCGAGAGGAGCAGTTCTTC. Amino acids: CASSSTGGAREEQFF. Drawing the rest from reference TRBV2 and TRBJ2-1, the complete variable domain is EPEVTQTPSHQVTQMGQEVILRCVPISNHLYFYWYRQILGQKVEFLVSFYNNEISEKSEIFDDQFSVERPDGSNFTLKIRSTKLEDSAMYFCASSSTGGAREEQFFGPGTRLTVL.

This clone was picked up a small number of times. CDR3 residues: CASSLGGLAVYEQYF. CDR3 nucleotide sequence: TGTGCCAGCAGCCTCGGGGGACTAGCGGTCTACGAGCAGTACTTC. The genes are TRBV7-2 and TRBJ2-7, with TRBD2 matching over 11 bases. CDR1 and CDR2 from the germline V gene are SGHTA and FQGNSA. This CDR3 has 15 residues. V trimming: 5 bases; J trimming: 3 bases; junction bases outside the gene matches: 6.

V is TRBV27 and J is TRBJ2-1; 8 bases are a match to TRBD2. Per the germline V gene, CDR1 is MNHEY and CDR2 is SMNVEV (reference sequence). The CDR3 has 15 residues. V trimming: 3 bases; J trimming: 8 bases; junction bases outside the gene matches: 9. The DNA of the CDR3 is TGTGCCAGCAGTTTCCAGCGGGAGATAGTGCATGAGCAGTTCTTC. It specifies CASSFQREIVHEQFF.

The sample holds many counts of this clone. The chain uses TRBV28 and TRBJ2-5, with TRBD2 identical over 11 bases. The CDR3 is 16 amino acids. Per germline, CDR1 MDHEN and CDR2 SYDVKM. The V and J ends lost 3 bases and 7 bases, in that order; junction bases with no gene match: 10. The CDR3 coding sequence is TGTGCCAGCAGTTTCCCCTTTAGCGGGGGGGCCGGGACCCAGTACTTC. Translation gives CASSFPFSGGAGTQYF.

J is TRBJ2-3 and V is TRBV4-1; 9 positions match TRBD1. The V segment lost 3 bases and the J segment 7 bases; nucleotides outside the gene matches: 14. From germline, CDR1 is MGHRA and CDR2 YSYEKL. The CDR3 runs to 17 residues. The CDR3 spells CASSHETGGRLPNTQYF. The CDR3 nucleotides read TGCGCCAGCAGCCATGAAACAGGGGGCCGGTTGCCGAATACGCAGTATTTT.

The chain uses TRBV28 and TRBJ2-5, with D possibly being TRBD1 or TRBD2 (5 bases each). CDR1 MDHEN and CDR2 SYDVKM come from the germline V gene. The V gene lost 6 bases and the J gene lost 0 bases, with 14 bases spanning the gap. This CDR3 is 15 amino acids long. The CDR3 sequence is CASRRGRRYQETQYF. The CDR3 bases are TGTGCCAGCAGAAGGGGACGGAGGTACCAAGAGACCCAGTACTTC.

The chain combines TRBV28 with TRBJ2-3, with D possibly TRBD2 on 5 matching bases. The CDR3 loop spans 14 amino acids. Germline CDR1 and CDR2: MDHEN and SYDVKM. V lost 5 bases and J lost 1, with 10 bases in between. The CDR3 protein is CASSERVRTDTQYF. The CDR3 DNA is TGTGCCAGCAGTGAGAGGGTGCGCACAGATACGCAGTATTTT.

This clone has only a few counts. The chain recombines TRBV6-5 with TRBJ2-1, with D unresolved. The germline V gene has CDR1 MNHEY and CDR2 SVGAGI. The CDR3 sequence is 11 residues long. V gave up 8 bases and J gave up 3 bases, with 5 bases separating them. In DNA form, the CDR3 reads TGTGCCAGCTCTGTCTACAATGAGCAGTTCTTC. Amino acids: CASSVYNEQFF.

This clone was detected many times. The rearrangement uses TRBV6-4 and TRBJ2-7, with TRBD2 as a possible D gene (6 bases). The germline V gene encodes CDR1 MRHNA and CDR2 SNTAGT. The CDR3 spans 15 residues. Trimming removed 5 bases from V and 1 base from J, with 15 bases in between. The CDR3 DNA sequence: TGTGCCAGCAGTCCCCGAGGTGGGGGGTCCTACGAGCAGTACTTC. Protein product: CASSPRGGGSYEQYF.

The CDR3 DNA is TGTGCCAGCAGCAACTACTACGAGCAGTACTTC. Residues: CASSNYYEQYF. The V call is TRBV6-5, the J call TRBJ2-7; D gene unclear. This CDR3 contains 11 residues. V was shortened by 6 bases and J by 3 bases, with 6 bases between the two germline ends. Germline V lookup: CDR1 MNHEY, CDR2 SVGAGI.

CDR3 region: CASSLAGAKNIQYF. CDR3 bases: TGCGCCAGCAGCTTAGCAGGGGCCAAAAACATTCAGTACTTC. The chain joins TRBV5-1 to TRBJ2-4; TRBD1 is a possible D gene (5 bases). With 2 bases removed from V and 1 base from J, the gap between germline ends came to 7 bases. Germline V gives CDR1 SGHRS, CDR2 YFSETQ. This CDR3 spans 14 amino acids.

This clone was observed many times. V gene TRBV19 combines with J gene TRBJ2-7; TRBD2 matches at 7 bases. Germline loops: CDR1 LNHDA, CDR2 SQIVND (reference sequence). V was clipped by 3 bases and J by 3 bases; unmatched bases: 8. The CDR3 runs to 15 residues. The CDR3 DNA sequence: TGTGCCAGTAGTATTGCAAGCGGGAAAAACTACGAGCAGTACTTC. This translates into CASSIASGKNYEQYF.

The V gene is TRBV14, the J gene TRBJ2-5, with TRBD2 matching 11 bases. The V gene end was trimmed by 3 bases and the J gene end by 0 bases; junction bases not matched to a gene: 3. Germline loops: CDR1 SGHDN, CDR2 FVKESK. The CDR3 sequence is 16 residues long. The CDR3 protein is CASSHSGGAYQETQYF. CDR3 bases: TGTGCCAGCAGCCATAGCGGGGGGGCATACCAAGAGACCCAGTACTTC.

V is TRBV18 and J is TRBJ2-7; possibly TRBD1 or TRBD2 for D (5 bases each). This CDR3 is built from 13 residues. CDR1 and CDR2 from the germline V gene are KGHSH and LQKENI. V lost 8 bases to trimming and J lost 6 bases, with 17 bases between them. CDR3 amino acids: CASDEGRRGEQYF. The CDR3 nucleotides are TGTGCCAGCGACGAGGGGCGTAGGGGCGAGCAGTACTTC.

The V gene is TRBV11-2, the J gene TRBJ1-2, with TRBD1 matching 8 bases. CDR3 length: 13 amino acids. Germline trimming cut 5 bases from V and 6 bases from J; bases unmatched to any gene: 5. The V gene's germline CDR1 is SGHAT and CDR2 FQNNGV. This chain's CDR3 is CASSAGTGHGYTF. In DNA form, the CDR3 reads TGTGCCAGCAGCGCCGGGACAGGCCATGGCTACACCTTC.

In this sample, this clone turned up many times. V gene TRBV5-1 combines with J gene TRBJ2-1, with a possible D match to TRBD2 (6 bases). Germline CDR1 and CDR2: SGHRS and YFSETQ. Trimming took 8 bases from V and 4 from J, leaving 13 bases between them. There are 13 residues in the CDR3. CDR3 DNA sequence: TGCGCCAGTTACCGGGACTTTTACAATGAGCAGTTCTTC. Residues: CASYRDFYNEQFF.

The CDR3 coding sequence is TGTGCCAGCAGTGAAGGGAGCGGACCTAACTATGGCTACACCTTC. This encodes CASSEGSGPNYGYTF. The V and J genes are TRBV2 and TRBJ1-2, with unresolved D. Germline CDR1 SNHLY, CDR2 FYNNEI. The CDR3 length is 15 residues. V was trimmed by 1 base and J by 0 bases, leaving 9 bases between them.

The chain links TRBV28 to TRBJ2-1; D is perhaps TRBD1 or TRBD2 (7 bases each). This CDR3 comprises 15 residues. Germline V gene lookup returns CDR1 MDHEN and CDR2 SYDVKM. V lost 7 bases, J lost 4 bases, and 17 bases lay in between. CDR3 loop: CASKEGGTAYNEQFF. CDR3 nucleotides: TGTGCCAGCAAGGAGGGAGGGACAGCTTACAATGAGCAGTTCTTC.

V is TRBV7-9 and J is TRBJ2-7, with D possibly matching TRBD1 (6 bases). V lost 1 base to trimming and J lost 5 bases, with 12 bases between them. Germline-derived CDR1 and CDR2 are SEHNR and FQNEAQ (reference sequence). This CDR3 spans 14 amino acids. Written as DNA, the CDR3 is TGTGCCAGCAGCTTAGTAGCAGGGGTAAACGAGCAGTACTTC. Translation: CASSLVAGVNEQYF. The whole variable domain, remainder taken from reference TRBV7-9 and TRBJ2-7, is DTGVSQNPRHKITKRGQNVTFRCDPISEHNRLYWYRQTLGQGPEFLTYFQNEAQLEKSRLLSDRFSAERPKGSFSTLEIQRTEQGDSAMYLCASSLVAGVNEQYFGPGTRLTVT.